The source of this T cell receptor (beta chain) is a study of cytomegalovirus exposure and HLA in healthy donors. Amplification used 60 Vbeta primers and 13 Jbeta primers. This table comes from immunoSEQ multiplex PCR, and its TCRdb copy is limited to in-frame clones, with some not included. Of roughly 140,000 clones in the sample, approximately 80% are singletons; the top ten hold 4.5% to 6.5%. The receptor was isolated from a male donor in good health and CMV-seronegative. Sample: PBMCs.

The CDR3 is CASSESDEKLFF. Here the CDR3 DNA reads TGTGCCAGCAGTGAGTCTGATGAAAAACTGTTTTTT. V gene TRBV2 combines with J gene TRBJ1-4; D gene uncertain. Germline V lookup: CDR1 SNHLY, CDR2 FYNNEI. V was pared by 3 bases and J by 6 bases, with 5 bases between. The CDR3 is 12 residues long.